This TCR beta chain stems from a study of blood T cell repertoires in COVID-19. Looked up from germline, CDR1 is KGHDR and CDR2 is SFDVKD. Losses at the gene ends were 1 base for V and 0 bases for J; bases not matched to a gene: 1. The CDR3 totals 16 residues. The data were produced by immunoSEQ multiplex PCR, yet TCRdb's version contains in-frame clones alone and is incomplete. Altogether 85,000 to 120,000 clones are present, 60% to 80% being singletons, with the ten largest covering roughly 10%. The sequencing sample was made of peripheral blood. The chain links TRBV24-1 to TRBJ2-3; 9 nucleotides align to TRBD2. The clonotype was recovered from a man in his 60s with active or convalescent COVID-19. CDR3 sequence: CATSDLTSGSTDTQYF. As DNA, the CDR3 is TGTGCCACCAGTGATTTAACTAGCGGGAGCACAGATACGCAGTATTTT.